This TCR beta chain emerged from a study of a mutant IDH1 vaccine in newly diagnosed glioma. CDR3 length: 12 amino acids. Germline V gene sequence: CDR1 KGHSH, CDR2 LQKENI. Between the trimmed V and J ends, which lost 9 bases and 8 bases, there was a span of 16 bases. Data came from immunoSEQ multiplex PCR; TCRdb stores just in-frame clones and leaves some out. Here the sample spans 35,000 to 50,000 clones, roughly 84% being singletons. This clone was counted between two and nine times. Its target is not known. Time point specified: week 23, last vaccination. With topical imiquimod, each dose of the vaccine consisted of 300 ug of mutant IDH1 20-mer peptide.

Sequencing used PBMCs, obtained from a glioma patient whose treatment included an IDH1 peptide vaccine. The TCR comes from a woman aged 18-30 years with glioma. Some clones in this sample may be carry-over from other donors' samples. The rearrangement joins TRBV18 to TRBJ1-2; perhaps TRBD1 as D (5 bases). CDR3 sequence reads: CASPGPEGGYTF. For the CDR3, the DNA is TGTGCCAGTCCAGGGCCAGAAGGAGGCTACACCTTC.